This entry describes one T cell receptor beta chain. Germline V gene data show CDR1 as SGHTA and CDR2 as FQGTGA. The CDR3 consists of 15 residues. J lost 7 bases, V lost 3 bases, and 6 bases had no gene match. TCR beta chains were sequenced at survey level with immunoSEQ. Assay: immunoSEQ multiplex PCR; the TCRdb copy retains only in-frame clones and omits some. Of under 55,000 clones listed, just over 90% are singletons. Sequenced material: PBMCs. The sequence came from a middle-aged man with rheumatoid arthritis. The V and J genes are TRBV7-3 and TRBJ2-1; TRBD2 matches at 10 bases. The CDR3 nucleotides are TGTGCCAGCAGCTTGCAAGCGGGAGGGTTGAATGAGCAGTTCTTC. It is translated as CASSLQAGGLNEQFF.